The subject of this entry is one T cell receptor beta chain. Its antigen is still unknown. The data stem from a study of long-term antiretroviral therapy in people with HIV. Background on the study: There is a gap of about a decade between the earliest samples and the later 2015 immediate-ART recommendation.

Deletions cut 1 base from V and 0 bases from J, with 6 bases between. The CDR3 is made up of 14 amino acids. Germline V gene sequence: CDR1 MNHNS, CDR2 SASEGT. Study outcomes and limitations: Clones that expanded before ART (that is, prior to treatment) dominated the repertoire at all time points. Diversity rose after ART but stayed below transplant donor controls.

The immunoSEQ assay was v3.0, run at survey level. Repertoires were generated with immunoSEQ multiplex PCR, while TCRdb's copy carries only in-frame clones and drops some. In the table there are fewer than 20,000 clones, around 84% of which are singletons. This TCR derives from a woman aged 40 to 50 with HIV. The chain uses TRBV6-1 and TRBJ1-1; D gene unclear. The sequencing here drew on unsorted PBMCs, taken 0.5 years after starting antiretroviral therapy. The CDR3 DNA is TGTGCCAGCAGTGAAGGCCCGGTGAACACTGAAGCTTTCTTT. Protein: CASSEGPVNTEAFF.